This T cell receptor beta chain came from a study of T cells in Graves' hyperthyroidism and ophthalmopathy. Study context: At the time of initial diagnosis and before any treatment, peripheral blood was collected.

This clonotype was detected only a few times. The target antigen is unknown. Amplification of TCR beta CDR3 regions was performed using RNA transcripts as template. In the first-round RT-PCR of the TCR CDR3, the HTBI primer set was used. TCRdb re-derived calls from the multiplex PCR reads in MiXCR, one entry per CDR3 protein. Seen here are about 350,000 distinct CDR3 sequences, about 14% observed once, and the top ten hold 20% to 25%. The germline V gene encodes CDR1 LNHDA and CDR2 SQIVND (reference sequence). V was shortened by 3 bases and J by 4 bases, with 10 bases between the two germline ends. This CDR3 is built from 13 residues. Regarding the study as a whole: With a median lead of roughly 6.2 months before onset, the model predicted ophthalmopathy.

The chain uses TRBV19 and TRBJ2-7; perhaps D is TRBD1 or TRBD2 (5 bases each). The sequence came from a woman in her twenties or thirties with Graves' hyperthyroidism. Sequences were obtained from blood. The CDR3: CASSIVGEYEQYF. DNA for the CDR3: TGTGCCAGTAGTATTGTGGGGGAGTACGAGCAGTACTTC.